This T cell receptor beta chain is from a study of blood T cell repertoires in COVID-19. Study background: Acute and convalescent COVID-19 samples came from the United States, Italy and Spain. T cells, B-cell-depleted T cells, or PBMCs provided the cDNA or gDNA that served as material.

Germline V gene data show CDR1 as SGHTA and CDR2 as FQGTGA. This CDR3 has 16 amino acids. The J segment lost 0 bases and the V segment lost 4 bases, leaving 3 bases of the junction unmatched. Authors' processing steps: Amplification of reference gene primers was used by the study to estimate nucleated cell counts. Some clones are missing from TCRdb's copy, which holds only in-frame ones; the method was immunoSEQ multiplex PCR. Clone size and V and J calls were adopted from that table, with D and trimming inferred from the DNA. Here the sample spans over 130,000 clones, 88% being singletons. The TCR originated in a man aged 55 to 69 with active or convalescent COVID-19. This sequence joins TRBV7-3 and TRBJ2-3; 11 nucleotides match TRBD2. Sequenced sample: peripheral blood. The DNA of the CDR3 is TGTGCCAGCAGCTCGGGACTAGCGGCTAGCACAGATACGCAGTATTTT. It encodes CASSSGLAASTDTQYF.